Listed here are 8 T cell receptor beta chains from one sample, sequenced in a study of T cells after yellow fever vaccination. TCRdb used MiXCR to reprocess the 5' RACE reads, holding one entry per CDR3 protein. This table has around 360,000 distinct CDR3 sequences, roughly 12% appearing once. The input for sequencing was PBMCs, taken on the day of the first yellow fever vaccination. The receptors come from a man aged 18 to 29 who received the YFV17D yellow fever vaccine.

This clonotype was seen only a few times. The chain couples TRBV6-1 to TRBJ2-7, with D uncertain. The germline V gene encodes CDR1 MNHNS and CDR2 SASEGT. The CDR3 spans 10 residues. V dropped 5 bases and J dropped 4 bases, with 3 bases sitting between them. The CDR3 sequence: CASSPYEQYV. The DNA for the CDR3 is TGTGCCAGCAGTCCGTACGAGCAGTACGTC.

This clonotype was observed a handful of times. This chain joins TRBV7-9 and TRBJ2-6; no reliable D call. The CDR3 is 16 residues long. Trimming took off 4 bases at V and 2 bases at J, with 12 bases between the two ends. Germline-derived CDR1 and CDR2 are SEHNR and FQNEAQ (reference sequence). DNA of the CDR3: TGTGCCAGCAGCTCCCTGGACGAAACTGGGGCCAACGTCCTGACTTTC. Protein product: CASSSLDETGANVLTF.

There are a few counts of this clonotype. The chain uses TRBV6-2 or TRBV6-3 and TRBJ2-5, with D tentatively TRBD1 (7 bases). The CDR3 covers 14 residues. V was shortened by 2 bases and J by 5 bases, with 12 bases between the two germline ends. Germline V gives CDR1 MNHEY, CDR2 SVGEGT. CDR3 DNA: TGTGCCAGCAGTTACCCAGGGGGACTGGAGACCCAGTACTTC. It yields the protein CASSYPGGLETQYF.

This rearrangement joins TRBV3-1 to TRBJ2-1, with 7 nucleotides matching TRBD1. The CDR3 covers 15 residues. CDR1 and CDR2 (germline): LGHDT, YNNKEL (reference sequence). V gave up 4 bases and J gave up 2 bases; unmatched junction bases: 5. The CDR3 sequence is CASSPDRVTYNEQFF. Here the CDR3 DNA reads TGTGCCAGCAGCCCCGACAGGGTTACCTACAATGAGCAGTTCTTC.

This chain links TRBV7-3 with TRBJ1-5; weak D call: TRBD1 (5 bases). The CDR3 spans 15 residues. Germline V CDR1 and CDR2: SGHTA, FQGTGA. V dropped 1 base and J dropped 3 bases, with 10 bases sitting between them. This CDR3 is CASSLKMTDNQPQHF. In nucleotides, the CDR3 is TGTGCCAGCAGCTTAAAAATGACAGACAATCAGCCCCAGCATTTT. Complete variable domain (other parts from reference TRBV7-3 and TRBJ1-5): GAGVSQTPSNKVTEKGKYVELRCDPISGHTALYWYRQSLGQGPEFLIYFQGTGAADDSGLPNDRFFAVRPEGSVSTLKIQRTERGDSAVYLCASSLKMTDNQPQHFGDGTRLSIL.

This clonotype turned up a few times. The chain is built from TRBV11-2 and TRBJ2-5; the D call may be TRBD1 or TRBD2 (7 bases each). Trimming pared 0 bases from V and 1 base from J, leaving 18 bases between. The CDR3 is 18 residues long. CDR1 and CDR2 from the germline V gene are SGHAT and FQNNGV. This CDR3 is CASSLDFRQGGTQETQYF. CDR3 DNA sequence: TGTGCCAGCAGCTTAGATTTCAGGCAGGGGGGGACCCAAGAGACCCAGTACTTC.

V gene TRBV12-3 or TRBV12-4 combines with J gene TRBJ2-7; 9 nucleotides agree with TRBD2. This CDR3 region has 15 residues. The trim removed 6 bases at V and 2 bases at J, leaving 8 bases unmatched. The CDR3 DNA is TGTGCCAGCAGACCGGGACTAGCCCTCACCTACGAGCAGTACTTC. Protein sequence: CASRPGLALTYEQYF.

This clonotype was seen only a few times. The chain recombines TRBV28 with TRBJ2-5; tentatively, D is TRBD2 (6 bases). V gave up 6 bases and J gave up 9 bases, with 17 bases separating them. Per the germline V gene, CDR1 is MDHEN and CDR2 is SYDVKM. This CDR3 is built from 13 residues. The chain's CDR3 is CASSLGRRRAQYF. DNA of the CDR3: TGTGCCAGCAGCCTCGGGCGTCGGAGGGCCCAGTACTTC.